This entry is about one TCR beta chain. Its target is not known. These data originate in a study of Ad26.COV2.S vaccination and SARS-CoV-2 variants. Study-level information: Doses of Ad26.COV2.S were injected into muscle once or twice, 56 days apart. Broader study findings: People who got the vaccine had more spike-specific TCR breadth than people who got placebo.

The germline V and J ends were trimmed by 1 base and 0 bases, with 10 bases remaining between them. Germline CDR1 and CDR2: SGHVS and FNYEAQ. CDR3 length: 16 residues. Treatment meaning: roughly 18 received Ad26.COV2.S at low or high dose, single or two shots; about 5 received placebo; per-sample allocation not given. At day 63 after the first vaccine or placebo injection, samples were drawn. In Boston, an adult donor aged 18-55 years took part. Produced via immunoSEQ multiplex PCR; TCRdb's table is partial and in-frame only. Of a few hundred thousand clones listed, about 91% are singletons. The chain combines TRBV7-6 with TRBJ1-3; D might be TRBD1 (6 bases). The TCR was taken from a person aged 18 to 65 who received the Ad26.COV2.S COVID-19 vaccine or a placebo. The input for sequencing was peripheral blood, taken in a trial of Ad26.COV2.S vaccine versus placebo. Here the CDR3 reads CASSLGTASSGNTIYF. The DNA for the CDR3 is TGTGCCAGCAGCTTAGGGACAGCGAGCTCTGGAAACACCATATATTTT.